One and the same sample provided the 18 T cell receptor beta chains below, sequenced in a study of metastatic and nonmetastatic thyroid tumors. Thyroid surgery was preceded by no treatment in any patient. Through MiXCR, TCRdb re-clonotyped the PCR reads. In the table there are some 40,000 clones, about 13% of which are singletons. The specimen sequenced was blood. Every receptor here comes from a female donor with papillary thyroid cancer or a benign thyroid nodule (not recorded which). Some clones in this sample may be carry-over from other donors' samples.

The chain is built from TRBV6-1 and TRBJ2-2; D possibly corresponds to TRBD1 (5 bases). Trimming shortened V by 4 bases and J by 4 bases, and 10 bases separated the two germline ends. The CDR3 runs 14 residues. Germline loops: CDR1 MNHNS, CDR2 SASEGT. Here the CDR3 reads CASSASGITGELFF. CDR3 in DNA: TGTGCCAGCAGTGCTTCAGGGATCACCGGGGAGCTGTTTTTT.

In this sample, this clone turned up many times. The V and J genes are TRBV20-1 and TRBJ2-1; D not resolved. The CDR3 runs 13 residues. Trimming took off 1 base at V and 0 bases at J, with 4 bases between the two ends. Germline-derived CDR1 and CDR2 are DFQATT and SNEGSKA (reference sequence). As DNA, the CDR3 is TGCAGTGCTAGAGGCGTCTCCTACAATGAGCAGTTCTTC. Translating it yields CSARGVSYNEQFF.

This clone was recorded many times. The chain couples TRBV6-1 to TRBJ1-3, with a tentative D call TRBD1 (6 bases). Trimming stripped 4 bases from V and 6 bases from J, with 16 bases between. Germline V gene data show CDR1 as MNHNS and CDR2 as SASEGT. CDR3 size: 15 residues. Here the CDR3 reads CASSGQERAENTIYF. CDR3 nucleotides: TGTGCCAGCAGTGGACAGGAACGGGCTGAAAACACCATATATTTT.

This clone was picked up many times. The V and J genes are TRBV28 and TRBJ1-2, with D hard to call. This CDR3 spans 13 amino acids. The ends were cut back, 2 bases at V and 7 bases at J, with 11 bases in the middle. Germline V gene data show CDR1 as MDHEN and CDR2 as SYDVKM. DNA for the CDR3: TGTGCCAGCAGTTTAGACGAGAGGAGTGGCTACACCTTC. Translation: CASSLDERSGYTF.

Points on this clone: A much larger clone differs by one base, so this may be a read error. V is TRBV6-1 and J is TRBJ2-1; a weak D match, TRBD2 (5 bases). Looked up from germline, CDR1 is MNHNS and CDR2 is SASEGT. The CDR3 runs 15 residues. The CDR3 DNA reads as TGTGCCAGCAGTGACGCGACTACCTCCTACAGTGAGCAGTTCTTC. Translated, it gives CASSDATTSYSEQFF.

V gene TRBV24-1 combines with J gene TRBJ2-7; 10 nucleotides agree with TRBD1. Trimming at V came to 5 bases and at J to 3 bases, leaving 6 bases not matched to a gene. The CDR3 contains 15 residues. Germline values: CDR1 KGHDR, CDR2 SFDVKD. The CDR3 spells CATSGGTGDSYEQYF. The CDR3, as DNA: TGTGCCACCAGTGGGGGGACAGGGGACAGCTACGAGCAGTACTTC.

This sequence joins TRBV6-1 and TRBJ2-7; tentatively, D is TRBD2 (6 bases). The V gene's germline CDR1 is MNHNS and CDR2 SASEGT. Trimming took 6 bases from V and 4 from J, leaving 13 bases between them. The CDR3 consists of 13 residues. CDR3 nucleotide sequence: TGTGCCAGCAGGTCGCTCGGGGGTTACGAGCAGTACTTC. Translated: CASRSLGGYEQYF.

This clone was recorded at least ten times. The V and J genes are TRBV4-2 and TRBJ2-1; D perhaps matches TRBD2 (6 bases). With 3 bases removed from V and 6 bases from J, the gap between germline ends came to 15 bases. The germline V gene encodes CDR1 LGHNA and CDR2 YNFKEQ. The CDR3 totals 15 residues. In DNA form, the CDR3 reads TGTGCCAGCAGCCATGACTGGCGGAGGGTCAATGAGCAGTTCTTC. This encodes CASSHDWRRVNEQFF.

This chain connects TRBV10-3 to TRBJ1-2; 7 nucleotides line up with TRBD1. The CDR3 length is 14 residues. Germline lookup yields CDR1 ENHRY and CDR2 SYGVKD. The junction had 12 bases not matched to a gene; V was cut back by 7 bases and J by 7 bases. CDR3 protein: CAITLGRQGFGYTF. CDR3 nucleotides: TGTGCCATCACCCTCGGTAGACAGGGCTTTGGCTACACCTTC.

This clone was detected many times. The chain links TRBV12-3 or TRBV12-4 to TRBJ2-7; perhaps TRBD2 as D (5 bases). This CDR3 has 12 residues. Trimming left V 6 bases short and J 1 base short, with 7 bases between. CDR3 sequence (DNA): TGTGCCAGCAGGCCGGGGTCCTACGAGCAGTACTTC. Translated, it gives CASRPGSYEQYF.

This clone was observed many times. The V and J genes are TRBV11-3 and TRBJ2-7; 13 bases align to TRBD2. This CDR3 contains 16 residues. CDR1 is SGHNT, CDR2 YENEEA, per germline. The ends lost 5 bases at V and 6 bases at J; junction bases unmatched: 10. The CDR3: CASSPRTSGSISEQYF. CDR3 DNA: TGTGCCAGCAGCCCGCGGACTAGCGGGAGTATCTCCGAGCAGTACTTC.

This clone was seen at least ten times. This same CDR3 is encoded by further DNA sequences in the sample. J is TRBJ2-5 and V is TRBV20-1, with TRBD1 matching over 7 bases. The CDR3 covers 14 residues. Germline CDR1 and CDR2: DFQATT and SNEGSKA (reference sequence). The V and J ends lost 0 bases and 5 bases, in that order; junction bases with no gene match: 6. The DNA for the CDR3 is TGCAGTGCTAGAGACCTGACAGGGACGGAGACCCAGTACTTC. This sequence encodes CSARDLTGTETQYF.

This clone is medium-sized. V gene TRBV28 combines with J gene TRBJ1-2, with D unclear. Germline CDR1 MDHEN, CDR2 SYDVKM. V was trimmed by 2 bases and J by 4 bases, leaving 11 bases between them. The CDR3 has 14 residues. CDR3 sequence: CASSLALTGYGYTF. CDR3 nucleotide sequence: TGTGCCAGCAGTTTAGCCCTAACGGGCTATGGCTACACCTTC.

This clone was counted at least ten times. The V and J genes are TRBV20-1 and TRBJ2-3; 9 nucleotides align to TRBD2. Germline-derived CDR1 and CDR2 are DFQATT and SNEGSKA (reference sequence). V lost 6 bases and J lost 5; bases outside the gene matches: 18. CDR3 length: 17 residues. The CDR3 DNA reads TGCAGTGCCCAACTGGCTAGCGGGACCGGTTTGAAAGATACGCAGTATTTT. Protein product: CSAQLASGTGLKDTQYF.

This clone was detected ten times or more. This chain links TRBV3-1 with TRBJ1-1, with 8 nucleotides matching TRBD1. The CDR3 is 13 residues long. J was trimmed by 10 bases and V by 3 bases; bases with no gene match: 7. Germline CDR1 is LGHDT and CDR2 is YNNKEL (reference sequence). The CDR3 loop is CASSHYVTGVAFF. The CDR3 DNA sequence: TGTGCCAGCAGCCACTACGTGACAGGGGTAGCTTTCTTT.

In the case of this clone: A much larger clone differs from this one at a single base, so this may be a read error. V gene TRBV28 combines with J gene TRBJ2-5; D not resolved. Per the germline V gene, CDR1 is MDHEN and CDR2 is SYDVKM. The CDR3 is made up of 11 amino acids. CDR3 amino acids: CPPLRFETKYF. The DNA for the CDR3 is TGTCCCCCCCTCCGGTTTGAGACCAAGTACTTC.

A note on this clone: A read error may be the cause here, since a much bigger clone is one base away. The chain carries TRBV20-1 and TRBJ2-4, with D possibly matching TRBD2 (5 bases). The CDR3 loop spans 14 amino acids. The V and J ends lost 4 bases and 0 bases respectively, with 10 bases between them. Germline values: CDR1 DFQATT, CDR2 SNEGSKA (reference sequence). Written as DNA, the CDR3 is TGCAGTGCTAACTTAGGACTAGCCAAAAACATTCAGTACTTC. It yields the protein CSANLGLAKNIQYF.

At least ten counts were recorded for this clone. The V call is TRBV12-3 or TRBV12-4, the J call TRBJ2-5; possibly TRBD1 or TRBD2 for D (5 bases each). The CDR3 is 15 amino acids. V dropped 6 bases and J dropped 3 bases, with 17 bases sitting between them. The CDR3 loop is CASRFSAGTKETQYF. The CDR3 nucleotides read TGTGCCAGCAGATTCTCTGCAGGGACGAAAGAGACCCAGTACTTC.